These T cell receptor beta chains were read from a single sample in a study of CD8+ T cells in alopecia areata. The data were produced by immunoSEQ multiplex PCR, yet TCRdb's version contains in-frame clones alone and is incomplete. Here the sample spans about 160,000 clones, about three fifths being singletons. Specimen: CD4+ T cells sorted from blood, collected at week 4, from a patient treated with tofacitinib. The receptor source for this set is a human donor with alopecia areata. Each CDR3 is given with its conserved first and last residue. D genes are given only for firm matches. The size of a clone is reported for some rows only, either as once, few or many, or as a class for expanded clones.

clone_size: .; j_call: TRBJ1-5; cdr3_length: 13; v_call: TRBV19; d_call: .; cdr3_nt: TGTGCCAGTGATACAGGATTCAGACAGCCCCAGCATTTT; cdr3_aa: CASDTGFRQPQHF
clone_size: few; j_call: TRBJ1-2; cdr3_length: 14; v_call: TRBV7-2; d_call: TRBD1; cdr3_nt: TGTGCCAGCAGCCCTCGACAGGGGAGGGATGGCTACACCTTC; cdr3_aa: CASSPRQGRDGYTF
clone_size: .; j_call: TRBJ2-3; cdr3_length: 18; v_call: TRBV9; d_call: TRBD2; cdr3_nt: TGTGCCAGCAGCGTAGGGGGACTAGTAGGTTGGGACACAGATACGCAGTATTTT; cdr3_aa: CASSVGGLVGWDTDTQYF
clone_size: .; j_call: TRBJ1-2; cdr3_length: 11; v_call: TRBV30; d_call: .; cdr3_nt: TGTGCCTGTCACGGGATACGGGGCTACACCTTC; cdr3_aa: CACHGIRGYTF
clone_size: .; j_call: TRBJ1-6; cdr3_length: 13; v_call: TRBV30; d_call: .; cdr3_nt: TGTGCCTGGATGGTCAGGAATGATTCACCCCTCCACTTT; cdr3_aa: CAWMVRNDSPLHF
clone_size: .; j_call: TRBJ2-7; cdr3_length: 11; v_call: TRBV6-5; d_call: .; cdr3_nt: TGTGCCAGCACCGATTTCTACGAGCAGTACTTC; cdr3_aa: CASTDFYEQYF
clone_size: few; j_call: TRBJ2-7; cdr3_length: 12; v_call: TRBV14; d_call: .; cdr3_nt: TGTGCCAGCAGCCAAGAGTACTACGAGCAGTACTTC; cdr3_aa: CASSQEYYEQYF
clone_size: once; j_call: TRBJ2-7; cdr3_length: 13; v_call: TRBV6-5; d_call: .; cdr3_nt: TGTGCCAGCAGTGGAACAAATAACTACGAGCAGTACTTC; cdr3_aa: CASSGTNNYEQYF
clone_size: .; j_call: TRBJ1-6; cdr3_length: 14; v_call: TRBV30; d_call: .; cdr3_nt: TGTGCCTGGAGCGGCGAGACGGGATTAGGATCCCTCCACTTT; cdr3_aa: CAWSGETGLGSLHF
clone_size: .; j_call: TRBJ1-3; cdr3_length: 11; v_call: TRBV29-1; d_call: .; cdr3_nt: TGCAGCTCGACGGAGGGAAACACCATATATTTT; cdr3_aa: CSSTEGNTIYF
clone_size: .; j_call: TRBJ1-1; cdr3_length: 14; v_call: TRBV5-1; d_call: .; cdr3_nt: TGCGCCAGCAGCTTCGGACACTTGAACACTGAAGCTTTCTTT; cdr3_aa: CASSFGHLNTEAFF
clone_size: .; j_call: TRBJ1-4; cdr3_length: 14; v_call: TRBV29-1; d_call: TRBD1; cdr3_nt: TGCAGCGCCGGAGACAGGGCAACTAATGAAAAACTGTTTTTT; cdr3_aa: CSAGDRATNEKLFF
clone_size: .; j_call: TRBJ2-7; cdr3_length: 13; v_call: TRBV5-4; d_call: TRBD1; cdr3_nt: TGTGCCAGCAGCGTGGGACAGTCCTACGAGCAGTACTTC; cdr3_aa: CASSVGQSYEQYF
clone_size: .; j_call: TRBJ2-5; cdr3_length: 14; v_call: TRBV13; d_call: .; cdr3_nt: TGTGCCAGCAGCGCCCGTGGGCCTTCGGAGACCCAGTACTTC; cdr3_aa: CASSARGPSETQYF
clone_size: .; j_call: TRBJ2-1; cdr3_length: 15; v_call: TRBV5-1; d_call: TRBD2; cdr3_nt: TGCGCCAGCAGCTTGGTAGCGGGGCCGTACAATGAGCAGTTCTTC; cdr3_aa: CASSLVAGPYNEQFF
clone_size: .; j_call: TRBJ1-1; cdr3_length: 13; v_call: TRBV30; d_call: .; cdr3_nt: TGTGCCTGGACCCCGGGGACAAACACTGAAGCTTTCTTT; cdr3_aa: CAWTPGTNTEAFF
clone_size: .; j_call: TRBJ2-3; cdr3_length: 14; v_call: TRBV10-3; d_call: .; cdr3_nt: TGTGCCATCAGCGCTTTTACAGGCACAGATACGCAGTATTTT; cdr3_aa: CAISAFTGTDTQYF
clone_size: few; j_call: TRBJ2-7; cdr3_length: 15; v_call: TRBV7-9; d_call: .; cdr3_nt: TGTGCCAGCAGCTTACAGGCGGGGCCATACGCGGAGCAGTACTTC; cdr3_aa: CASSLQAGPYAEQYF
clone_size: .; j_call: TRBJ1-2; cdr3_length: 12; v_call: TRBV7-2; d_call: .; cdr3_nt: TGTGCCAGCAGCTTAGATGGATATGGCTACACCTTC; cdr3_aa: CASSLDGYGYTF
clone_size: .; j_call: TRBJ1-6; cdr3_length: 15; v_call: TRBV18; d_call: .; cdr3_nt: TGTGCCAGCTCACCGACTGGGGGCTTTGATTCACCCCTCCACTTT; cdr3_aa: CASSPTGGFDSPLHF
clone_size: few; j_call: TRBJ1-3; cdr3_length: 15; v_call: TRBV7-9; d_call: .; cdr3_nt: TGTGCCAGCAGCTTGGGGGGGCAGTCTGGAAACACCATATATTTT; cdr3_aa: CASSLGGQSGNTIYF
clone_size: .; j_call: TRBJ2-7; cdr3_length: 15; v_call: TRBV7-9; d_call: .; cdr3_nt: TGTGCCAGCAGCTTTCGAAAGGAGGGGGCCTACGAGCAGTACTTC; cdr3_aa: CASSFRKEGAYEQYF
clone_size: .; j_call: TRBJ1-2; cdr3_length: 11; v_call: TRBV29-1; d_call: .; cdr3_nt: TGCAGCGTCTCATCCAGGGATGGCTACACCTTC; cdr3_aa: CSVSSRDGYTF
clone_size: .; j_call: TRBJ2-7; cdr3_length: 12; v_call: TRBV30; d_call: .; cdr3_nt: TGTGCCTGGAGTTCCCGCCCCAGCCAGGAGTACTTC; cdr3_aa: CAWSSRPSQEYF
clone_size: .; j_call: TRBJ1-2; cdr3_length: 14; v_call: TRBV9; d_call: .; cdr3_nt: TGTGCCAGCAGCCCCCGGGGCAGCAACTATGGCTACACCTTC; cdr3_aa: CASSPRGSNYGYTF
clone_size: once; j_call: TRBJ2-4; cdr3_length: 13; v_call: TRBV5-6; d_call: .; cdr3_nt: TGTGCCAGCAGCTGGCCGGGGGGCGGCATTCAGTACTTC; cdr3_aa: CASSWPGGGIQYF
clone_size: .; j_call: TRBJ1-1; cdr3_length: 13; v_call: TRBV29-1; d_call: .; cdr3_nt: TGCAGCGTGCAACAGGGATTGAACACTGAAGCTTTCTTT; cdr3_aa: CSVQQGLNTEAFF
clone_size: .; j_call: TRBJ2-2; cdr3_length: 13; v_call: TRBV25-1; d_call: .; cdr3_nt: TGTGCCACCAGAACTAGGGACACCGGGGAGCTGTTTTTT; cdr3_aa: CATRTRDTGELFF
clone_size: .; j_call: TRBJ1-2; cdr3_length: 12; v_call: TRBV7-9; d_call: .; cdr3_nt: TGTGCCAGCAGCCGGACTGGGGGCGGCTACACCTTC; cdr3_aa: CASSRTGGGYTF
clone_size: .; j_call: TRBJ2-5; cdr3_length: 11; v_call: TRBV30; d_call: .; cdr3_nt: TGTGCCTGGAGTGTCAGCGAGACCCAGTACTTC; cdr3_aa: CAWSVSETQYF
clone_size: .; j_call: TRBJ2-2; cdr3_length: 16; v_call: TRBV29-1; d_call: TRBD1; cdr3_nt: TGCAGCGTTTACCAACCGGGACAGGGCAGCACCGGGGAGCTGTTTTTT; cdr3_aa: CSVYQPGQGSTGELFF
clone_size: .; j_call: TRBJ1-5; cdr3_length: 15; v_call: TRBV6-5; d_call: TRBD1; cdr3_nt: TGTGCCAGCAGCAGGGACAGGTATAGCAATCAGCCCCAGCATTTT; cdr3_aa: CASSRDRYSNQPQHF
clone_size: .; j_call: TRBJ1-6; cdr3_length: 13; v_call: TRBV30; d_call: TRBD1; cdr3_nt: TGTGCCTGGAGAGGGACAGATAATTCACCCCTCCACTTT; cdr3_aa: CAWRGTDNSPLHF
clone_size: .; j_call: TRBJ2-1; cdr3_length: 13; v_call: TRBV15; d_call: TRBD1; cdr3_nt: TGTGCCGCCAGACAGGGATCCAACAATGAGCAGTTCTTC; cdr3_aa: CAARQGSNNEQFF
clone_size: .; j_call: TRBJ2-5; cdr3_length: 16; v_call: TRBV6-6; d_call: TRBD2; cdr3_nt: TGTGCCAGCACCCCACGACTAGCGGGTTCCCAAGAGACCCAGTACTTC; cdr3_aa: CASTPRLAGSQETQYF
clone_size: .; j_call: TRBJ2-5; cdr3_length: 15; v_call: TRBV5-1; d_call: .; cdr3_nt: TGCGCCAGCAGCACGAACAGTAAACCTCAAGAGACCCAGTACTTC; cdr3_aa: CASSTNSKPQETQYF
clone_size: few; j_call: TRBJ2-1; cdr3_length: 17; v_call: TRBV29-1; d_call: TRBD1; cdr3_nt: TGCAGCTACGCCGGGACAGGCACCAGGGGCTCCTACAATGAGCAGTTCTTC; cdr3_aa: CSYAGTGTRGSYNEQFF
clone_size: .; j_call: TRBJ2-5; cdr3_length: 12; v_call: TRBV29-1; d_call: TRBD2; cdr3_nt: TGCAGCGTTGCGGGGGGGCCAGAGACCCAGTACTTC; cdr3_aa: CSVAGGPETQYF
clone_size: few; j_call: TRBJ2-2; cdr3_length: 14; v_call: TRBV5-6; d_call: TRBD1; cdr3_nt: TGTGCCAGCAGCGTGACAGGGTTGGCCGGGGAGCTGTTTTTT; cdr3_aa: CASSVTGLAGELFF
clone_size: .; j_call: TRBJ1-2; cdr3_length: 14; v_call: TRBV5-1; d_call: .; cdr3_nt: TGCGCCAGCAGCTTGGGACAGTCTAACTATGGCTACACCTTC; cdr3_aa: CASSLGQSNYGYTF
clone_size: .; j_call: TRBJ1-1; cdr3_length: 14; v_call: TRBV9; d_call: TRBD1; cdr3_nt: TGTGCCAGCAGCTCGGGACAGGGAGGAACTGAAGCTTTCTTT; cdr3_aa: CASSSGQGGTEAFF
clone_size: .; j_call: TRBJ2-2; cdr3_length: 16; v_call: TRBV5-1; d_call: TRBD2; cdr3_nt: TGCGCCAGCAGCCCGGGACTAGCCCCAAACACCGGGGAGCTGTTTTTT; cdr3_aa: CASSPGLAPNTGELFF
clone_size: .; j_call: TRBJ1-2; cdr3_length: 14; v_call: TRBV25-1; d_call: .; cdr3_nt: TGTGCCAGCACTCGAGCGGACTCTAACTATGGCTACACCTTC; cdr3_aa: CASTRADSNYGYTF
clone_size: .; j_call: TRBJ2-4; cdr3_length: 15; v_call: TRBV15; d_call: .; cdr3_nt: TGTGCCACCAGCAGAGATTCAGGGCTTAAAAACATTCAGTACTTC; cdr3_aa: CATSRDSGLKNIQYF
clone_size: .; j_call: TRBJ2-7; cdr3_length: 16; v_call: TRBV21-1; d_call: .; cdr3_nt: TGTGCCAGCAGCGCACCCCCGGGGTTGGTGGGGCACGAGCAGTACTTC; cdr3_aa: CASSAPPGLVGHEQYF
clone_size: .; j_call: TRBJ2-2; cdr3_length: 13; v_call: TRBV30; d_call: TRBD1; cdr3_nt: TGTGCCCGGAGGACAGGGTTTTACGGGGAGCTGTTTTTT; cdr3_aa: CARRTGFYGELFF